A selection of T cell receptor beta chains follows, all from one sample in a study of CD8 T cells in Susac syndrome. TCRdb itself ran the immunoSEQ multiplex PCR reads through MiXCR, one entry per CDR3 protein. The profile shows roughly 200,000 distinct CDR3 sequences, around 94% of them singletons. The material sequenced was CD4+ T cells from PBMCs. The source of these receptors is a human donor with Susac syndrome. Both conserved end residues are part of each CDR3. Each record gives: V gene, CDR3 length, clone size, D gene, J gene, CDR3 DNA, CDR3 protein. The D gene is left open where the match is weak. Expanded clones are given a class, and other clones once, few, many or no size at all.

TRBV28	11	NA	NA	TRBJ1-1	TGTGCCACCTCCCTGAACACTGAAGCTTTCTTT	CATSLNTEAFF
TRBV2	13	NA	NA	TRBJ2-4	TGTGCCAGCGCTGGACTAGCCAAAAACATTCAGTACTTC	CASAGLAKNIQYF
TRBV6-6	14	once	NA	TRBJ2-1	TGTGCCAGCAGTTACTCAGGGCCCTACAATGAGCAGTTCTTC	CASSYSGPYNEQFF
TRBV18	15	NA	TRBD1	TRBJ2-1	TGTGCCAGCTCCCCCCGGGACAGGGGGATCAATGAGCAGTTCTTC	CASSPRDRGINEQFF
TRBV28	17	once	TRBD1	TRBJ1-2	TGTGCCAGCAGTTTATTGGCAGGGGGACCCAACCCTGGAGGCTACACCTTC	CASSLLAGGPNPGGYTF
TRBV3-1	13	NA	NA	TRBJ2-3	TGTGCCAGCAGCCAAGATACCCCCAATACGCAGTATTTT	CASSQDTPNTQYF
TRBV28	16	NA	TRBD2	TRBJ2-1	TGTGCCAGCACCACCCCAGCGGGAGGGCCTTACAATGAGCAGTTCTTC	CASTTPAGGPYNEQFF
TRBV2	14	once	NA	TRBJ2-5	TGTGCCAGCAGCCCGGGACTCACCCAACGGACCCAGTACTTC	CASSPGLTQRTQYF
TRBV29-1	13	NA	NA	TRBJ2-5	TGCAGCGTTGGAAGCCAGGTGAAAGAGACCCAGTACTTC	CSVGSQVKETQYF
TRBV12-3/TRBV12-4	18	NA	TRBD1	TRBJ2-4	TGTGCCAGCAGTTTCAGGGACAGGGGACTACTAGCCAAAAACATTCAGTACTTC	CASSFRDRGLLAKNIQYF
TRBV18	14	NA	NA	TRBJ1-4	TGTGCCAGCTCACTCCGACAAACTAATGAAAAACTGTTTTTT	CASSLRQTNEKLFF
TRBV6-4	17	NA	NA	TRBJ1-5	TGTGCCAGCAGTGACCTTACCCGGACAGCTTACGATCAGCCCCAGCATTTT	CASSDLTRTAYDQPQHF
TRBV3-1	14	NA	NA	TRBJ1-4	TGTGCCAGCAGCCAAGCTGCAACTAATGAAAAACTGTTTTTT	CASSQAATNEKLFF
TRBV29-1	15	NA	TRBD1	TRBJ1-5	TGCAGCGTGATAATCACAGGGGGAGATGATCAGCCCCAGCATTTT	CSVIITGGDDQPQHF
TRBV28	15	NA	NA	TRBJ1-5	TGTGCCAGCAGTCCCCCAGGAGGGGAAGGCCAGCCCCAGCATTTT	CASSPPGGEGQPQHF
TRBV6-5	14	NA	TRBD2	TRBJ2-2	TGTGCCGCCAGACTAGCGGGAGGCACCGGGGAGCTGTTTTTT	CAARLAGGTGELFF
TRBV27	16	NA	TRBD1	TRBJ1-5	TGTGCCAGCAGTTCGGGGACAGGGGGGCGAAATCAGCCCCAGCATTTT	CASSSGTGGRNQPQHF
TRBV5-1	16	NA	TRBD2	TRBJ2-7	TGCGCCAGCAGCTACGTCCTAGCGGGAGTCTCCTACGAGCAGTACTTC	CASSYVLAGVSYEQYF
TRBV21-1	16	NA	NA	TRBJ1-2	TGTGCCAGCAGCAAGGGAAAGGCTGCAGGGGGCTATGGCTACACCTTC	CASSKGKAAGGYGYTF
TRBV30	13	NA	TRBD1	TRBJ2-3	TGTGCCTGGAGGAACAGGGGGACAGATACGCAGTATTTT	CAWRNRGTDTQYF
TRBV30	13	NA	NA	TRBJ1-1	TGTGCCTGGTCGAGCAGGAGGAACACTGAAGCTTTCTTT	CAWSSRRNTEAFF
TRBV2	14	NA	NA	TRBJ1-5	TGTGCCAGCAGTCCAGACACCTGGAATCAGCCCCAGCATTTT	CASSPDTWNQPQHF
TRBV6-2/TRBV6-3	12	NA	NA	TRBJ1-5	TGTGCCAGCAGTCGGACCTCTCAGCCCCAGCATTTT	CASSRTSQPQHF
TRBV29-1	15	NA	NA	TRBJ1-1	TGCAGCGTTGAAACCAGACAGTCTATGAACACTGAAGCTTTCTTT	CSVETRQSMNTEAFF
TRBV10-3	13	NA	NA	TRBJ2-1	TGTGCCATCAGTGAGTCACAAGACAATGAGCAGTTCTTC	CAISESQDNEQFF
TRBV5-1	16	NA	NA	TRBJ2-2	TGCGCCAGCAAACAATCGACAGTTTCGAACACCGGGGAGCTGTTTTTT	CASKQSTVSNTGELFF
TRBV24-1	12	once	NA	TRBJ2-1	TGTGCCACCAGTGATTCCCGTTACAAGCAGTTCTTC	CATSDSRYKQFF
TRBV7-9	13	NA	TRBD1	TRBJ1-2	TGTGCCAGCAGCCTCTTGACAGGGGATGGCTACACCTTC	CASSLLTGDGYTF
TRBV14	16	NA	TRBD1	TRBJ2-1	TGTGCCAGCAGCCAAAGCAGGGGGCAATACTACAATGAGCAGTTCTTC	CASSQSRGQYYNEQFF
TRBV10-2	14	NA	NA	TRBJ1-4	TGCGCCAGCAGTTATCCGGGCCTTGGTGAAAAACTGTTTTTT	CASSYPGLGEKLFF
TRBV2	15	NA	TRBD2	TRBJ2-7	TGTGCCAGCAGTGACCCCAGCGGGACCTCCTACGAGCAGTACTTC	CASSDPSGTSYEQYF